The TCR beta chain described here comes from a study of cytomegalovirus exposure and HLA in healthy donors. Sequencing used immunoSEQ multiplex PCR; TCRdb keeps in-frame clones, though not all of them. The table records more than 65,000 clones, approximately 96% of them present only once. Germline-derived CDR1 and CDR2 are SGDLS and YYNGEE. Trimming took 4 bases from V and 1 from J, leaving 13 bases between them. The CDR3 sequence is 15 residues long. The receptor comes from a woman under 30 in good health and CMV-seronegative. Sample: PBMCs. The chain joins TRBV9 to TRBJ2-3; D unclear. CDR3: CASSPETPRTDTQYF. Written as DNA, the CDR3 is TGTGCCAGCAGCCCAGAGACTCCGCGCACAGATACGCAGTATTTT. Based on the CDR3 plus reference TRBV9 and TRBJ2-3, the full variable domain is DSGVTQTPKHLITATGQRVTLRCSPRSGDLSVYWYQQSLDQGLQFLIQYYNGEERAKGNILERFSAQQFPDLHSELNLSSLELGDSALYFCASSPETPRTDTQYFGPGTRLTVL.